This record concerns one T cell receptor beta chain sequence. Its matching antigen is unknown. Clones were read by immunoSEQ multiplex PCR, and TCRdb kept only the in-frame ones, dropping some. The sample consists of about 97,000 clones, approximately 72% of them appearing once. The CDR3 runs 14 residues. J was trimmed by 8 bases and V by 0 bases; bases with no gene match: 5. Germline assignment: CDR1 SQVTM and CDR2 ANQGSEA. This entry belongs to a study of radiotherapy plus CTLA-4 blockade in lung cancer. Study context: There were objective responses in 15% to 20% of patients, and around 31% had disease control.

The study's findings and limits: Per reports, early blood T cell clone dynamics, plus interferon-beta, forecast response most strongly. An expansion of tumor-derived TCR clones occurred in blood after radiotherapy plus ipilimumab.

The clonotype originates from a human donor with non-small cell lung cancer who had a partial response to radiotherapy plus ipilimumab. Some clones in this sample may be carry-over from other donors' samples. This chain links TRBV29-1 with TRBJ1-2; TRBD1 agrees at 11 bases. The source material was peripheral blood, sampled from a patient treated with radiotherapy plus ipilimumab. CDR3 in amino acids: CSVEEGTGGRGYTF. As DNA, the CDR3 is TGCAGCGTTGAAGAAGGGACAGGGGGTCGAGGCTACACCTTC.